Shown below are 20 T cell receptor beta chains from a single sample sequenced in a study of PD-1 blockade in classical Hodgkin lymphoma (dated by TCRdb to about 2020). What the time point label conveys for this sample: cycle 4 day 1 (C4D1), after 5 to 7 weeks of nivolumab. Every trial patient had relapsed after autologous stem cell transplantation, and cohorts A, B and C differed in prior brentuximab vedotin exposure. The library came from the immunoSEQ multiplex PCR assay. In TCRdb, the immuneACCESS table is reduced to in-frame sequences with V and J assigned. These tables do not hold every clone; where another copy was compared, an unresolved V gene accounts for under half, and the others remain unexplained. This sample gives about 19,000 clones in total; over 60% of them show up just once. Jointly, the top ten make up 40% of the sample. Sequencing used peripheral blood mononuclear cells (PBMCs), obtained before the fourth cycle of nivolumab. Receptor source: a human donor with classical Hodgkin lymphoma.

This clone was counted between two and nine times. V usage is TRBV2 and J usage is TRBJ1-2; D perhaps matches TRBD1 (5 bases). Germline lookup yields CDR1 SNHLY and CDR2 FYNNEI. V was cut by 8 bases and J by 4 bases, with 17 bases left in between. The CDR3 is made up of 14 amino acids. The CDR3 coding sequence is TGTGCCAGCTATGAAACCTTGGGGACCTATGGCTACACCTTC. This sequence encodes CASYETLGTYGYTF.

This chain connects TRBV4-2 to TRBJ1-2; 10 bases match TRBD1. From germline, CDR1 is LGHNA and CDR2 YNFKEQ. J lost 6 bases, V lost 5 bases, and 9 bases had no gene match. The CDR3 is 15 amino acids. CDR3 coding DNA: TGTGCCAGCAGCGGTACCGGGACAGGGGTGAATGGCTACACCTTC. Translation: CASSGTGTGVNGYTF.

Concerning this clone: Relative to the germline gene, one junction end is altered; a read error may explain this. The chain combines TRBV2 with TRBJ2-7; a possible D gene is TRBD1 (6 bases). In germline, CDR1 is SNHLY, CDR2 FYNNEI. The CDR3 consists of 12 residues. The CDR3 nucleotides read TGTGCCAGCAGCCGCACACGACAGGTCCCCACCTTC. Translating gives CASSRTRQVPTF.

The V and J genes are TRBV18 and TRBJ1-1; D call uncertain. V was clipped by 5 bases and J by 7 bases, with 17 bases between them. The CDR3 runs 14 residues. The V gene's germline CDR1 is KGHSH and CDR2 LQKENI. The CDR3 DNA reads TGTGCCAGCTCATCCGTCGGGGTGCCAGTTGAAGCTTTCTTT. As protein: CASSSVGVPVEAFF.

A single count supports this clone. This chain connects TRBV5-8 to TRBJ2-1, with D possibly being TRBD1 (6 bases). Germline CDR1 SGHTS, CDR2 YDEGEE. Trimming shortened V by 5 bases and J by 7 bases, and 16 bases separated the two germline ends. The CDR3 is 14 amino acids. This CDR3 reads CASRTGSFWNEQFF. CDR3 coding DNA: TGTGCCAGCAGGACAGGCAGTTTTTGGAATGAGCAGTTCTTC.

The chain carries TRBV6-5 and TRBJ2-7; possible D gene TRBD1, 6 bases. The V gene's germline CDR1 is MNHEY and CDR2 SVGAGI. The CDR3 is made up of 15 amino acids. V was clipped by 10 bases and J by 3 bases, with 22 bases between them. CDR3 sequence (DNA): TGTGCCACCTCTTACCAACCTGAAGGGGGCTACGAGCAGTACTTC. Encoded protein: CATSYQPEGGYEQYF.

The V and J genes are TRBV7-9 and TRBJ2-3, with D unresolved. Trimming pared 8 bases from V and 6 bases from J, leaving 6 bases between. The CDR3 has 10 residues. Per germline, CDR1 SEHNR and CDR2 FQNEAQ (reference sequence). CDR3 region: CASDVDTQYF. CDR3 sequence (DNA): TGTGCCAGCGATGTGGATACGCAGTATTTT.

The J gene is TRBJ1-4, the V gene TRBV30, with D perhaps matching TRBD1 (5 bases). The germline V and J ends were trimmed by 8 bases and 4 bases, with 11 bases remaining between them. The CDR3 loop spans 12 amino acids. Looked up from germline, CDR1 is GTSNPN and CDR2 is SVGIG (reference sequence). The CDR3 protein is CAARVGNEKLFF. CDR3 DNA sequence: TGTGCCGCCAGGGTGGGTAATGAAAAACTGTTTTTT.

The chain employs TRBV7-2 and TRBJ2-7; no reliable D call. The V and J ends lost 1 base and 4 bases respectively, with 11 bases between them. Looked up from germline, CDR1 is SGHTA and CDR2 is FQGNSA. There are 14 residues in the CDR3. CDR3 sequence: CASSLEQFTYEQYF. CDR3 in DNA: TGTGCCAGCAGCTTAGAACAGTTTACTTACGAGCAGTACTTC. Using reference TRBV7-2 and TRBJ2-7 for the parts outside the CDR3, the full variable domain is GAGVSQSPSNKVTEKGKDVELRCDPISGHTALYWYRQSLGQGLEFLIYFQGNSAPDKSGLPSDRFSAERTGGSVSTLTIQRTQQEDSAVYLCASSLEQFTYEQYFGPGTRLTVT.

This sequence joins TRBV6-1 and TRBJ2-7, with D uncertain. The V gene's germline CDR1 is MNHNS and CDR2 SASEGT. The CDR3 length is 14 residues. Trimming pared 5 bases from V and 3 bases from J, leaving 14 bases between. The CDR3 DNA sequence: TGTGCCAGCAGTCAAAACAGTGCTCTCTACGAGCAGTACTTC. Translated: CASSQNSALYEQYF.

The sample holds one count of this clone. V and J are TRBV21-1 and TRBJ1-6. TRBV21-1 is a recognized pseudogene. CDR3 size: 18 residues. CDR3 DNA sequence: TGTGCCAGCAGGTTCGCATTAGCTACACAACATCATAATTCACCCCTCCACTTT. Its protein product is CASRFALATQHHNSPLHF.

The chain couples TRBV6-4 to TRBJ2-3; TRBD1 or TRBD2 may be the D gene (5 bases each). The length of the CDR3 is 12 residues. V lost 4 bases to trimming and J lost 3 bases, with 5 bases between them. The germline V gene encodes CDR1 MRHNA and CDR2 SNTAGT. The DNA for the CDR3 is TGTGCCAGCAGTGGGGGGACAGATACGCAGTATTTT. Translated: CASSGGTDTQYF.

The chain carries TRBV6-5 and TRBJ1-2; unclear D gene. The length of the CDR3 is 15 residues. V shed 10 bases and J shed 1 base, with 19 bases lying between them. Germline V gene data show CDR1 as MNHEY and CDR2 as SVGAGI. The CDR3 reads CATRLSLGFNYGYTF. CDR3 nucleotides: TGTGCCACCCGACTTTCTTTGGGATTTAACTATGGCTACACCTTC.

The chain uses TRBV30 and TRBJ1-1, with D unresolved. The CDR3 has 14 residues. V gave up 0 bases and J gave up 6 bases, with 14 bases separating them. Germline CDR1 and CDR2: GTSNPN and SVGIG (reference sequence). CDR3 sequence reads: CAWSVRSGWAEAFF. CDR3 nucleotides: TGTGCCTGGAGTGTACGTTCGGGGTGGGCTGAAGCTTTCTTT. The entire variable domain, with the rest obtained from reference TRBV30 and TRBJ1-1, is as follows: SQTIHQWPATLVQPVGSPLSLECTVEGTSNPNLYWYRQAAGRGLQLLFYSVGIGQISSEVPQNLSASRPQDRQFILSSKKLLLSDSGFYLCAWSVRSGWAEAFFGQGTRLTVV.

In its sample, this clone was seen a few times. The CDR3 DNA follows: TGTGCCAGCAGTGTATTCCAGGGCGGTAGAAACTATGGCTACACCTTC. It is translated as CASSVFQGGRNYGYTF. V and J are TRBV2 and TRBJ1-2; tentatively, D is TRBD1 (5 bases). The CDR3 loop spans 16 amino acids. Germline V gene lookup returns CDR1 SNHLY and CDR2 FYNNEI. The V end lost 4 bases, the J end lost 2 bases, and 17 bases lay between the germline ends.

This clone turned up a few times. V gene TRBV6-1 combines with J gene TRBJ2-3; no definite D call. The CDR3 length is 11 residues. The germline gives CDR1 MNHNS, CDR2 SASEGT. The ends were cut back, 2 bases at V and 6 bases at J, with 3 bases in the middle. The CDR3 loop is CASSEMDTQYF. In DNA form, the CDR3 reads TGTGCCAGCAGTGAAATGGATACGCAGTATTTT.

This clone was recorded only once. The gene calls are TRBV4-1 and TRBJ2-3; TRBD2 aligns across 8 bases. The germline V gene encodes CDR1 MGHRA and CDR2 YSYEKL. The junction had 11 bases not matched to a gene; V was cut back by 3 bases and J by 6 bases. The CDR3 runs 16 residues. The chain's CDR3 is CASSQTYSGAGDTQYF. The CDR3 coding sequence is TGCGCCAGCAGCCAGACTTATAGCGGGGCTGGGGATACGCAGTATTTT.

This clone was counted only a few times. The CDR3 spells CASSPFPRGLTNEKLFF. CDR3 DNA: TGTGCCAGCTCACCATTTCCCAGGGGGCTAACTAATGAAAAACTGTTTTTT. J is TRBJ1-4 and V is TRBV18; 8 nucleotides agree with TRBD1. CDR1 is KGHSH and CDR2 is LQKENI in the germline V gene. V was clipped by 2 bases and J by 1 base; unmatched bases: 6. This CDR3 spans 17 amino acids.

The V call is TRBV4-3, the J call TRBJ1-2; D is perhaps TRBD1 (6 bases). From germline, CDR1 is LGHNA and CDR2 YSLEER. This CDR3 is built from 15 residues. Trimming pared 1 base from V and 0 bases from J, leaving 9 bases between. In DNA, the CDR3 is TGCGCCAGCAGCCAAGGACAGGCTACTAACTATGGCTACACCTTC. It specifies CASSQGQATNYGYTF.

This clone has more than one count but fewer than ten. This chain uses TRBV7-2 with TRBJ2-7; tentatively, D is TRBD1 (5 bases). The CDR3 totals 14 residues. V dropped 3 bases and J dropped 4 bases, with 13 bases sitting between them. Germline-derived CDR1 and CDR2 are SGHTA and FQGNSA. CDR3: CASSLQGGRYEQYF. The DNA for the CDR3 is TGTGCCAGCAGCTTGCAGGGTGGTAGGTACGAGCAGTACTTC.